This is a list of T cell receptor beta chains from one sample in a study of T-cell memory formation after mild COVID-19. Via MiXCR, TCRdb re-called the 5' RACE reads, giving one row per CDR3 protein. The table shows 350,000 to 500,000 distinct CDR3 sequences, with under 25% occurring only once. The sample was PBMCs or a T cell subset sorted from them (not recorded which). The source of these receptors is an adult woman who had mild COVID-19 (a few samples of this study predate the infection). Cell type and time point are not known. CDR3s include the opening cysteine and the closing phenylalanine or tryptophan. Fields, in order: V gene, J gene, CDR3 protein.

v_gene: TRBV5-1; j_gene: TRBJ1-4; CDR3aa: CASSFQGNEKLFF
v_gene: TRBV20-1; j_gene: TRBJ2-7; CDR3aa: CSARPFLAPRYEQYF
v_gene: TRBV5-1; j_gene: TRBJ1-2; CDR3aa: CASSATGGTDYGYTF
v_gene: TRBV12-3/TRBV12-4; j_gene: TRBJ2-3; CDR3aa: CASRFSGSTDTQYF
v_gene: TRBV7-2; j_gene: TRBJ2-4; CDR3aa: CASSPELAGNIQYF
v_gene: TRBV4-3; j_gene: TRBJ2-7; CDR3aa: CASSQEFRRFGAGYEQYF
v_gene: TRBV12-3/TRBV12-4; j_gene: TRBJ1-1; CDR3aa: CASSPGMTRVSTEAFF
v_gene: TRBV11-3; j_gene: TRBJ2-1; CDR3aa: CASSLSEGWGSYNEQFF
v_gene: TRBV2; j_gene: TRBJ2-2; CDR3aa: CASWRATGELFF
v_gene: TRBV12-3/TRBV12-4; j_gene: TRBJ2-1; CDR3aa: CASSSPRNEQFF
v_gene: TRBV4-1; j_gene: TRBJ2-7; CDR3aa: CASSQWTGTGGIYEQYF
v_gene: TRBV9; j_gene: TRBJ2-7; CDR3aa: CASSPGQMEDEQYF
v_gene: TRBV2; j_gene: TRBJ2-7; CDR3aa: CASRGQGVYEQYF
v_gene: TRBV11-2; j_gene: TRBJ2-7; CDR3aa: CASSLGKAVYEQCF
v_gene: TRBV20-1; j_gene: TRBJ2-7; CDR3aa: CSAPPGGGYYEQYF
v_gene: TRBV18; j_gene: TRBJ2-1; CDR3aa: CASSPSKSLAGAFYNEQFF
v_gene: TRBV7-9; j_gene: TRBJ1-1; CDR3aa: CASSPTPNTEAFF
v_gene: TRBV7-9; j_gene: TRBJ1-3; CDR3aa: CASSYLTGDTIYF
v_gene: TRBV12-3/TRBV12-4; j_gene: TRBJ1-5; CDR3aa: CASRDRTGSNQPQHF
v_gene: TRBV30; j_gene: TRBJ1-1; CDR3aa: CAWSVTEWLNTEAFF
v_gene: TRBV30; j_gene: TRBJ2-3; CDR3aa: CAWSDPAVAGYLDTQYF
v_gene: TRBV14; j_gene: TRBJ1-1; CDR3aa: CASSRFDRGAEAFF
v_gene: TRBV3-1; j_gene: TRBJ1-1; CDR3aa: CASSEGGSGNTEAFF
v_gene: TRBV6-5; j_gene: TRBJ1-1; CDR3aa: CASRPLGKREAFF
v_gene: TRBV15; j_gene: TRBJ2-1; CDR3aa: CATSSAADYNEQFF
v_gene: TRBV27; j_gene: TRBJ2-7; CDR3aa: CASSWRGPTYEQYF
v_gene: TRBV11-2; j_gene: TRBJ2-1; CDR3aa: CASSQIGLAASYNEQFF
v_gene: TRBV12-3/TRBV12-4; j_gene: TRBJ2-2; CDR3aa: CASSLARGGELFF
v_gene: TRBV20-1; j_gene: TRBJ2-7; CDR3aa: CSARISYEQYF
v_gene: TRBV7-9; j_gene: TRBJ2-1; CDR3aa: CASTRVWVHNEQFF
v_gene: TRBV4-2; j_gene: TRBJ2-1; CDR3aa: CASSPKRSGLASSEQFF
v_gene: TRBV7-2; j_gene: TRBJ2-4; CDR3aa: CASSGTSHIQYF
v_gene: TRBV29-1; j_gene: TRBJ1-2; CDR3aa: CSVRTGTALGYTF
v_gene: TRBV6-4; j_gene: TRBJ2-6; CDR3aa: CASSDLYRGAGANVLTF
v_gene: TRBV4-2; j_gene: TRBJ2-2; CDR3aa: CASSHSAGTNTGELFF
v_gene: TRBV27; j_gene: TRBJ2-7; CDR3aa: CASSSLQGANNHEQYF
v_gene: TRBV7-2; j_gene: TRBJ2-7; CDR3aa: CASSPRQERYEQYF
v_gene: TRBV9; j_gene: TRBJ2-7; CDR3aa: CASSVADQFYEQYF
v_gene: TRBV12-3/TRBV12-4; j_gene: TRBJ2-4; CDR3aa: CASSFTDPLETTKNIQYF
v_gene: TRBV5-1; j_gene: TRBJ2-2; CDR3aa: CASTQGLNTGELFF
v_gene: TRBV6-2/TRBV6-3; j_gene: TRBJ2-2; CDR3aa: CASRLSGSVGELFF
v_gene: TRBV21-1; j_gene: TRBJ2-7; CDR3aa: CASSKVGGATYEQYF
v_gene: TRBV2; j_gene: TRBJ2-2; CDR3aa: CASRDKNTGELFF
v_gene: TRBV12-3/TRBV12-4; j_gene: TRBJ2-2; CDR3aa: CASSLAQGFVTGELFF
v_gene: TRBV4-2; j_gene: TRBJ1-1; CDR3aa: CASSQEGSWGVGEAFF
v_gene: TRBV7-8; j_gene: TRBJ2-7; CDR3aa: CASSSGNKQYF
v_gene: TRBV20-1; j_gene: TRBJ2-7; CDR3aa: CSARPILAPGTYEQYF
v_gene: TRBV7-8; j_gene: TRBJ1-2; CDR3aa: CASSSSRASYGYTF